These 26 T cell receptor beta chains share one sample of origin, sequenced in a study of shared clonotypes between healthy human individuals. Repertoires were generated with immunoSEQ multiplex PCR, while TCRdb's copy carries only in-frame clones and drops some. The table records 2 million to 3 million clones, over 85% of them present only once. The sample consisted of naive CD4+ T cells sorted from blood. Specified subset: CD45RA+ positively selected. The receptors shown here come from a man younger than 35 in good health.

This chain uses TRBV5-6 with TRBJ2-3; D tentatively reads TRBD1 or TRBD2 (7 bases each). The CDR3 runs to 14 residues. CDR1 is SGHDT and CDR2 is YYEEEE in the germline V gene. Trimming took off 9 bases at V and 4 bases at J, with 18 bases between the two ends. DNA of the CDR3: TGTGCCACCAGAAGACAGGGAGGGTCAGATACGCAGTATTTT. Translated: CATRRQGGSDTQYF.

The CDR3 coding sequence is TGTGCCAGCAGCAACGATAGCGCGTGGAATGAGCAGTTCTTC. Protein product: CASSNDSAWNEQFF. The chain recombines TRBV21-1 with TRBJ2-1; the D segment call TRBD2 is taken from the table without a DNA check. TRBV21-1 is listed as a pseudogene. This CDR3 region has 14 residues.

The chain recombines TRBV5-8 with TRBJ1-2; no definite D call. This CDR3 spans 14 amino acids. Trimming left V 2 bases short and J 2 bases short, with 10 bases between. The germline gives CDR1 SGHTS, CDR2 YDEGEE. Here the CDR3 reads CASSFQGSNYGYTF. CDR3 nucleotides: TGTGCCAGCAGCTTTCAAGGGAGCAACTATGGCTACACCTTC.

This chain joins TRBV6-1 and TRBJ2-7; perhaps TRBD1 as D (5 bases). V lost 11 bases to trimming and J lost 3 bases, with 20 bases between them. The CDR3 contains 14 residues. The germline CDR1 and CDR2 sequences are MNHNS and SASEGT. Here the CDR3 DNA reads TGTGCCGTTAACAAGGGGCCAGCTAACTACGAGCAGTACTTC. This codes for CAVNKGPANYEQYF.

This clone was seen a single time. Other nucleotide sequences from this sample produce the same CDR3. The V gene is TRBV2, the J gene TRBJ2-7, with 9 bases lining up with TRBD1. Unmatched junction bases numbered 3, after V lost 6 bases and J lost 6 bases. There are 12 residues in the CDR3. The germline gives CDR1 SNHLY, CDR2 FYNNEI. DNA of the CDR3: TGTGCCAGCAGGGGGACAGGGCCCGAGCAGTACTTC. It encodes CASRGTGPEQYF. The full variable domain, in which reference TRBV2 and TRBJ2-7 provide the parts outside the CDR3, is EPEVTQTPSHQVTQMGQEVILRCVPISNHLYFYWYRQILGQKVEFLVSFYNNEISEKSEIFDDQFSVERPDGSNFTLKIRSTKLEDSAMYFCASRGTGPEQYFGPGTRLTVT.

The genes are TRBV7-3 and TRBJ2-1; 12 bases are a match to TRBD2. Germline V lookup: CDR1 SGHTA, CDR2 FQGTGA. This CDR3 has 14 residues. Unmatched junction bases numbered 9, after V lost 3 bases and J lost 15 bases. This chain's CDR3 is CASSLPSGGALRFF. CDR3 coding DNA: TGTGCCAGCAGCTTGCCTAGCGGGGGGGCCCTACGGTTCTTC. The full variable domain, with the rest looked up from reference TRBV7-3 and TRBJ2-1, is GAGVSQTPSNKVTEKGKYVELRCDPISGHTALYWYRQSLGQGPEFLIYFQGTGAADDSGLPNDRFFAVRPEGSVSTLKIQRTERGDSAVYLCASSLPSGGALRFFGPGTRLTVL.

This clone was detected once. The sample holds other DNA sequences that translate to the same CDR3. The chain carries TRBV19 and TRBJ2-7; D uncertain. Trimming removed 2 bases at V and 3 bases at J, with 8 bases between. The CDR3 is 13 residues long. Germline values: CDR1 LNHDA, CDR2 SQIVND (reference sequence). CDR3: CASSISDGYEQYF. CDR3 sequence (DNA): TGTGCCAGTAGTATAAGTGACGGCTACGAGCAGTACTTC.

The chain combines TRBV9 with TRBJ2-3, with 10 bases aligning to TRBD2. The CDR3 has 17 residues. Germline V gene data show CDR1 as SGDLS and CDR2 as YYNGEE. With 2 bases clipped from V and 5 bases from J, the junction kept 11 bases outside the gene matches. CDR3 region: CASSVDTALAGGDTQYF. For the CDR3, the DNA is TGTGCCAGCAGCGTCGACACCGCATTAGCGGGGGGAGATACGCAGTATTTT.

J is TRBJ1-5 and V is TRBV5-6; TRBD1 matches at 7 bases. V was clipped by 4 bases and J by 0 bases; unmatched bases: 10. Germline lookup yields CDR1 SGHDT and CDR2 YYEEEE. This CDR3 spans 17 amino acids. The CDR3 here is CASSHKAGGNSNQPQHF. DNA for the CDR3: TGTGCCAGCAGCCATAAAGCAGGGGGAAATAGCAATCAGCCCCAGCATTTT. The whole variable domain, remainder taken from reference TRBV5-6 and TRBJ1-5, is DAGVTQSPTHLIKTRGQQVTLRCSPKSGHDTVSWYQQALGQGPQFIFQYYEEEERQRGNFPDRFSGHQFPNYSSELNVNALLLGDSALYLCASSHKAGGNSNQPQHFGDGTRLSIL.

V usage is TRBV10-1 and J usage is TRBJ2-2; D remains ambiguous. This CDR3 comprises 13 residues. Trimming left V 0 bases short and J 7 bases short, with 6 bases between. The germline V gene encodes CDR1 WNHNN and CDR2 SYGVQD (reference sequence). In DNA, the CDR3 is TGCGCCAGCAGTGAGTCAAACTTCGGGGAGCTGTTTTTT. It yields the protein CASSESNFGELFF.

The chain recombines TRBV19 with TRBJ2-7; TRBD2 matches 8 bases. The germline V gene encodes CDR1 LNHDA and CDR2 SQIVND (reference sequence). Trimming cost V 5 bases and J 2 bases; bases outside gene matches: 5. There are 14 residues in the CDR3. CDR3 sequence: CASSFGLAPYEQYF. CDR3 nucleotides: TGTGCCAGTAGTTTCGGACTAGCCCCCTACGAGCAGTACTTC.

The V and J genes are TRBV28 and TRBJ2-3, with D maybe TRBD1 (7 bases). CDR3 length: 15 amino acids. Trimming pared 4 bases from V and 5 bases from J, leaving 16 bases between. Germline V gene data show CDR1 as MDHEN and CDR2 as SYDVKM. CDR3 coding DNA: TGTGCCAGCAGTTCAATACAGGGGACTGGAGATACGCAGTATTTT. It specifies CASSSIQGTGDTQYF.

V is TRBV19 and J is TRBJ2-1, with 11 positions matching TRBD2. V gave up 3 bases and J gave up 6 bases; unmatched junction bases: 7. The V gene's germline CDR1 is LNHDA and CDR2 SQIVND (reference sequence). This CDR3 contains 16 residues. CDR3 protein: CASSIPLTSGSNEQFF. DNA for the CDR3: TGTGCCAGTAGTATCCCCCTTACTAGCGGGAGCAATGAGCAGTTCTTC.

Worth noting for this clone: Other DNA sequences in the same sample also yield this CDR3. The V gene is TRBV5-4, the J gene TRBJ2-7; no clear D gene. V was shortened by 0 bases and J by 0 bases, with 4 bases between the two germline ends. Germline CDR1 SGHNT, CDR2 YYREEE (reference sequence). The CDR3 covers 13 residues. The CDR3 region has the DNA TGTGCCAGCAGCTTGGCCTTCTCCTACGAGCAGTACTTC. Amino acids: CASSLAFSYEQYF.

In nucleotides, the CDR3 is TGTGCCTGGAGTGTCGGACAGGGGGCGTACGGCAATCAGCCCCAGCATTTT. It encodes CAWSVGQGAYGNQPQHF. The chain is built from TRBV30 and TRBJ1-5; 11 nucleotides agree with TRBD1. CDR3 length: 17 residues. Per the germline V gene, CDR1 is GTSNPN and CDR2 is SVGIG (reference sequence). Losses at the gene ends were 0 bases for V and 2 bases for J; bases not matched to a gene: 6.

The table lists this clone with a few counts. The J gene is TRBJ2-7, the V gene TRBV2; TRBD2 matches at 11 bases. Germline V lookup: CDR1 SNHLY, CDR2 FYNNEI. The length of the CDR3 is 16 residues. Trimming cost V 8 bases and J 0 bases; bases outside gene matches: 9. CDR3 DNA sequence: TGTGCCAGCGCCAAGTTGCTAGCGGGAGGCTCCTACGAGCAGTACTTC. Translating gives CASAKLLAGGSYEQYF.

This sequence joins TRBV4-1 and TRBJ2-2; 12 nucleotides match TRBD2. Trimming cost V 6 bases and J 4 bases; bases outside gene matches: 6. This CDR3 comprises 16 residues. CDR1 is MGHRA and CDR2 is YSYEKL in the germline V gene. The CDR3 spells CASRFGLAGITGELFF. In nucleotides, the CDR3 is TGCGCCAGCAGATTCGGACTAGCGGGAATCACCGGGGAGCTGTTTTTT.

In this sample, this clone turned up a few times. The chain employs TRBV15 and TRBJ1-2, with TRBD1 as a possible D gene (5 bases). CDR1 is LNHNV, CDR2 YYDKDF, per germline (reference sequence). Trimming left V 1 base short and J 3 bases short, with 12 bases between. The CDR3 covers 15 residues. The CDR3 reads CATSRGRQSHYGYTF. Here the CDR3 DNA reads TGTGCCACCAGCAGAGGGAGACAGAGCCACTATGGCTACACCTTC. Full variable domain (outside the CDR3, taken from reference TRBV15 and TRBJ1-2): DAMVIQNPRYQVTQFGKPVTLSCSQTLNHNVMYWYQQKSSQAPKLLFHYYDKDFNNEADTPDNFQSRRPNTSFCFLDIRSPGLGDTAMYLCATSRGRQSHYGYTFGSGTRLTVV.

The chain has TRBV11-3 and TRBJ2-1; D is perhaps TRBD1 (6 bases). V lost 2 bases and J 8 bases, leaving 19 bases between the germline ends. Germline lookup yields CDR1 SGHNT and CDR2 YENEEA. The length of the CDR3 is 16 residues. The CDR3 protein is CASSLQGEQGWDEQFF. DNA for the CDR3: TGTGCCAGCAGCTTACAAGGCGAACAGGGATGGGATGAGCAGTTCTTC.

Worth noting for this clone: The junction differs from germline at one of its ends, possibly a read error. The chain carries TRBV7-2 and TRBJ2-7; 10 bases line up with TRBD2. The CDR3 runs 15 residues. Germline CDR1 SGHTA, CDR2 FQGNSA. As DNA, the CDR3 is TGTGCCAGCAGCTTAGCCGATACTAGCGGGGTACTCCCCGACTTC. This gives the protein CASSLADTSGVLPDF.

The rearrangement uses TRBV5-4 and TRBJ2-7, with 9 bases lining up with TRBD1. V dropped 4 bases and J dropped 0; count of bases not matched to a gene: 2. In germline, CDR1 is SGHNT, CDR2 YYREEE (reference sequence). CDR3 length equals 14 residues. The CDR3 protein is CASSRDRDSYEQYF. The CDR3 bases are TGTGCCAGCAGCAGGGACAGGGACTCCTACGAGCAGTACTTC.

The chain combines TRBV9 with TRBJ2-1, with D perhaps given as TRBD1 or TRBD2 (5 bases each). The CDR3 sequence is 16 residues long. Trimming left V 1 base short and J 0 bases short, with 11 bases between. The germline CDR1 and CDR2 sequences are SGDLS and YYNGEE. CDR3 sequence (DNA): TGTGCCAGCAGCGTATTAGGGGAGAGCTCCTACAATGAGCAGTTCTTC. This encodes CASSVLGESSYNEQFF. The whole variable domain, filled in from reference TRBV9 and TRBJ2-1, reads DSGVTQTPKHLITATGQRVTLRCSPRSGDLSVYWYQQSLDQGLQFLIQYYNGEERAKGNILERFSAQQFPDLHSELNLSSLELGDSALYFCASSVLGESSYNEQFFGPGTRLTVL.

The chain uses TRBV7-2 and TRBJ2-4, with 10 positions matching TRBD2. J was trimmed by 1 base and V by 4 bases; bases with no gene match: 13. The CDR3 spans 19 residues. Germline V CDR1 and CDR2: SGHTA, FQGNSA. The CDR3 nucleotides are TGTGCCAGCAGCTCCTTAGCGGGAGGTGAGAAACTGGCCAAAAACATTCAGTACTTC. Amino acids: CASSSLAGGEKLAKNIQYF.

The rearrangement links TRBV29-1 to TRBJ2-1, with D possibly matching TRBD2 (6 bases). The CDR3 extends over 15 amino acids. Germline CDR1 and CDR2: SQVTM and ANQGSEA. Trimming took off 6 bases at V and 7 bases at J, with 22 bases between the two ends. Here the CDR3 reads CSVPPSGQGGNEQFF. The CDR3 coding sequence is TGCAGCGTCCCCCCCTCTGGGCAGGGAGGAAATGAGCAGTTCTTC.

CDR3 nucleotides: TGCAGCGTTCGGAGGACGAACACTGAAGCTTTCTTT. Translated: CSVRRTNTEAFF. The chain recombines TRBV29-1 with TRBJ1-1, with no clear D. The germline CDR1 and CDR2 sequences are SQVTM and ANQGSEA. V shed 5 bases and J shed 1 base, with 8 bases lying between them. The CDR3 totals 12 residues.

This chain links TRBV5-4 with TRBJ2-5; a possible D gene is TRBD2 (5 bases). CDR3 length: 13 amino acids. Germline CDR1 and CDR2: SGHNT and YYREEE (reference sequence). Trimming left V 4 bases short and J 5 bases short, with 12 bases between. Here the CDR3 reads CASSTAAGETQYF. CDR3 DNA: TGTGCCAGCAGCACCGCTGCGGGTGAGACCCAGTACTTC.